This TCR beta chain was documented in a study of T cell changes during pregnancy in multiple sclerosis. Clones were sequenced by immunoSEQ multiplex PCR, and TCRdb holds only the in-frame ones, with some missing. The profile shows about 40,000 clones, approximately 91% of them singletons. Germline CDR1 is SNHLY and CDR2 is FYNNEI. The germline V and J ends were trimmed by 5 bases and 8 bases, with 21 bases remaining between them. The CDR3 totals 16 residues. This sequence joins TRBV2 and TRBJ1-4; D perhaps matches TRBD1 (5 bases). The source is a female donor with multiple sclerosis, enrolled in a pregnancy study. The source material was PBMCs (not recorded whether the cells were cultured). The CDR3 nucleotides read TGTGCCAGCAGTCGGTCCCGGGACCTCCTTTTCGAAAAACTGTTTTTT. Translating it yields CASSRSRDLLFEKLFF.